The 28 T cell receptor beta chains presented below share a single source sample, sequenced in a study of blood T cell repertoires in COVID-19. Produced via immunoSEQ multiplex PCR; TCRdb's table is partial and in-frame only. Of 470,000 or so clones in the sample, about 85% are singletons; the top ten hold about 2%. Sequencing was done on a sample of PBMCs or T cells enriched from blood (not recorded which). The source is a woman aged 18-30 years with acute COVID-19.

The chain couples TRBV29-1 to TRBJ2-5; 14 nucleotides match TRBD2. V lost 6 bases, J lost 1 base, and 1 base stayed unmatched. The germline CDR1 and CDR2 sequences are SQVTM and ANQGSEA. The CDR3 is made up of 14 amino acids. CDR3 nucleotides: TGCAGCGTGACTAGCGGGAGGGCCCAAGAGACCCAGTACTTC. This translates into CSVTSGRAQETQYF.

The chain employs TRBV10-3 and TRBJ1-5; TRBD1 might be the D (6 bases). This CDR3 contains 14 residues. V gave up 6 bases and J gave up 6 bases, with 15 bases separating them. CDR1 ENHRY and CDR2 SYGVKD come from the germline V gene. CDR3 amino acids: CAIRDSLDAQPQHF. The CDR3 nucleotides read TGTGCCATCAGGGACAGCTTAGACGCTCAGCCCCAGCATTTT.

J is TRBJ1-1 and V is TRBV27; 9 bases line up with TRBD1. The CDR3 contains 15 residues. The trim removed 8 bases at V and 2 bases at J, leaving 9 bases unmatched. Germline V gene data show CDR1 as MNHEY and CDR2 as SMNVEV (reference sequence). This CDR3 reads CASRDRVLQNTEAFF. The DNA of the CDR3 is TGTGCCAGCCGGGACAGGGTACTACAAAACACTGAAGCTTTCTTT.

This clone was counted between two and nine times. This chain links TRBV7-9 with TRBJ1-5, with 9 positions matching TRBD1. CDR1 is SEHNR, CDR2 FQNEAQ, per germline (reference sequence). J gave up 2 bases and V 1 base, and 0 bases lay outside the gene matches. CDR3 length: 15 amino acids. The CDR3 nucleotides are TGTGCCAGCAGCTTAGGGGACAGGGGCAATCAGCCCCAGCATTTT. This encodes CASSLGDRGNQPQHF.

This clone occurred a few times. This chain links TRBV12-3 or TRBV12-4 with TRBJ1-2, with unresolved D. The CDR3 is made up of 13 amino acids. The V and J ends lost 1 base and 5 bases respectively, with 8 bases between them. The CDR3 sequence is CASSLGGWYGYTF. The CDR3 coding sequence is TGTGCCAGCAGTTTAGGCGGGTGGTATGGCTACACCTTC.

The rearrangement joins TRBV6-5 to TRBJ1-5, with D hard to call. Trimming took 10 bases from V and 0 from J, leaving 13 bases between them. The CDR3 runs 14 residues. CDR1 MNHEY and CDR2 SVGAGI come from the germline V gene. The CDR3 nucleotides are TGTGCCATTCGGGGAGACCTTAGCAATCAGCCCCAGCATTTT. This translates into CAIRGDLSNQPQHF.

This chain uses TRBV4-3 with TRBJ2-7; D is possibly TRBD2 (5 bases). CDR3 size: 16 residues. Trimming stripped 1 base from V and 4 bases from J, with 17 bases between. CDR1 and CDR2 (germline): LGHNA, YSLEER. The CDR3 DNA is TGCGCCAGCAGCCAAGTTCGAGGTCTAGCTGGGTACGAGCAGTACTTC. Protein: CASSQVRGLAGYEQYF.

J is TRBJ2-2 and V is TRBV7-9; no clear D gene. In germline, CDR1 is SEHNR, CDR2 FQNEAQ (reference sequence). The CDR3 length is 12 residues. The ends were cut back, 2 bases at V and 7 bases at J, with 5 bases in the middle. The CDR3 here is CASSLSNGELFF. In nucleotides, the CDR3 is TGTGCCAGCAGCTTAAGCAACGGGGAGCTGTTTTTT.

J is TRBJ2-4 and V is TRBV7-2; TRBD2 matches at 10 bases. The CDR3 spans 17 residues. From germline, CDR1 is SGHTA and CDR2 FQGNSA. The V segment lost 2 bases and the J segment 7 bases; nucleotides outside the gene matches: 11. The CDR3 coding sequence is TGTGCCAGCAGCTTAACCCCTAGCGGGAGTGGGGGGAACATTCAGTACTTC. Its protein is CASSLTPSGSGGNIQYF.

V usage is TRBV9 and J usage is TRBJ2-7, with D possibly being TRBD1 (5 bases). The CDR3 loop spans 14 amino acids. Germline CDR1 is SGDLS and CDR2 is YYNGEE. V lost 4 bases and J 3 bases, leaving 14 bases between the germline ends. This chain's CDR3 is CASSPGQGHYEQYF. In DNA, the CDR3 is TGTGCCAGCAGCCCAGGGCAGGGTCACTACGAGCAGTACTTC.

The chain carries TRBV20-1 and TRBJ2-1, with no clear D. Germline assignment: CDR1 DFQATT and CDR2 SNEGSKA (reference sequence). The CDR3 has 11 amino acids. The germline V and J ends were trimmed by 5 bases and 8 bases, with 10 bases remaining between them. CDR3 loop: CSALENHEQFF. The CDR3 nucleotides are TGCAGTGCTTTAGAAAATCATGAGCAGTTCTTC.

This sequence joins TRBV2 and TRBJ2-4; TRBD1 aligns across 7 bases. The CDR3 totals 12 residues. Per germline, CDR1 SNHLY and CDR2 FYNNEI. After removal of 9 bases from V and 6 bases from J, the junction contained 5 bases not matched to a gene. The CDR3 region has the DNA TGTGCCAGACGGAGACAGGGAAACATTCAGTACTTC. Translating it yields CARRRQGNIQYF.

The chain employs TRBV29-1 and TRBJ1-1; D is possibly TRBD1 (6 bases). Germline CDR1 SQVTM, CDR2 ANQGSEA. V shed 4 bases and J shed 2 bases, with 14 bases lying between them. This CDR3 has 14 amino acids. CDR3 nucleotide sequence: TGCAGCGTTGCTGAGGCAGGGGTTAACACTGAAGCTTTCTTT. This gives the protein CSVAEAGVNTEAFF.

This rearrangement joins TRBV5-6 to TRBJ2-3; D perhaps matches TRBD2 (5 bases). Trimming removed 4 bases at V and 1 base at J, with 13 bases between. The CDR3 totals 15 residues. The germline gives CDR1 SGHDT, CDR2 YYEEEE. CDR3 amino acids: CASSVNGIRTDTQYF. CDR3 DNA: TGTGCCAGCAGCGTGAACGGGATTCGCACAGATACGCAGTATTTT.

Concerning this clone itself: The sample holds other DNA sequences that translate to the same CDR3. The genes are TRBV27 and TRBJ1-5; no firm D call. V was trimmed by 3 bases and J by 2 bases, leaving 5 bases between them. Per germline, CDR1 MNHEY and CDR2 SMNVEV (reference sequence). The CDR3 is 13 amino acids. The CDR3 nucleotides read TGTGCCAGCAGTTTCGGGGGCAATCAGCCCCAGCATTTT. Translation: CASSFGGNQPQHF.

The chain recombines TRBV10-1 with TRBJ1-1, with D tentatively TRBD1 (5 bases). V was shortened by 2 bases and J by 7 bases, with 8 bases between the two germline ends. The germline gives CDR1 WNHNN, CDR2 SYGVQD (reference sequence). The CDR3 extends over 12 amino acids. The CDR3 loop reads CASSERGNEAFF. The CDR3 nucleotides are TGCGCCAGCAGTGAGCGGGGGAATGAAGCTTTCTTT.

The rearrangement uses TRBV3-1 (or the pseudogene TRBV3-2) and TRBJ2-3, with 7 bases that match TRBD2. The germline V gene encodes CDR1 LGHDT and CDR2 YNNKEL (reference sequence). V lost 1 base, J lost 1 base, and 5 bases stayed unmatched. The CDR3 has 16 residues. The CDR3 is CASSQVSTSGTDTQYF. DNA of the CDR3: TGTGCCAGCAGCCAAGTCTCAACTAGCGGCACAGATACGCAGTATTTT.

DNA of the CDR3: TGTGCCAGCAGCCACCTACAGGGTTCGTTCACTGAAGCTTTCTTT. It codes for CASSHLQGSFTEAFF. This chain connects TRBV4-2 to TRBJ1-1, with D tentatively TRBD1 (6 bases). V lost 3 bases to trimming and J lost 4 bases, with 15 bases between them. CDR3 size: 15 residues. CDR1 is LGHNA and CDR2 is YNFKEQ in the germline V gene.

This clone was seen once. The chain joins TRBV7-9 to TRBJ2-7; TRBD1 aligns across 7 bases. This CDR3 has 15 residues. The junction had 11 bases not matched to a gene; V was cut back by 3 bases and J by 6 bases. Germline values: CDR1 SEHNR, CDR2 FQNEAQ (reference sequence). CDR3 in amino acids: CASSFGQVPSGEQYF. The CDR3 bases are TGTGCCAGCAGCTTCGGACAGGTACCCTCGGGCGAGCAGTACTTC.

J is TRBJ1-2 and V is TRBV28, with D unclear. Germline CDR1 reads MDHEN; CDR2 reads SYDVKM. The CDR3 covers 13 residues. Trimming removed 5 bases at V and 8 bases at J, with 15 bases between. CDR3 sequence (DNA): TGTGCCAGCAGTCCCCCGCGTAATTTGGGCTACACCTTC. Translated, it gives CASSPPRNLGYTF.

The V gene is TRBV7-2, the J gene TRBJ1-5; unclear D gene. Trimming shortened V by 2 bases and J by 0 bases, and 17 bases separated the two germline ends. The germline CDR1 and CDR2 sequences are SGHTA and FQGNSA. This CDR3 region has 18 residues. As DNA, the CDR3 is TGTGCCAGCAGCTTAAATCTGCAGACAACTTATAGCAATCAGCCCCAGCATTTT. Its translation: CASSLNLQTTYSNQPQHF.

The chain joins TRBV5-6 to TRBJ1-5; the D is unclear. Germline CDR1 and CDR2: SGHDT and YYEEEE. The CDR3 is made up of 16 amino acids. V dropped 1 base and J dropped 0 bases, with 11 bases sitting between them. The CDR3 sequence: CASSLKSRHSNQPQHF. CDR3 coding DNA: TGTGCCAGCAGCTTGAAGTCCAGGCATAGCAATCAGCCCCAGCATTTT.

This clone was observed a few times. For the CDR3, the DNA is TGTGCCAGTAGTATCAAGGGGGAAGGATCCTACGAGCAGTACTTC. The encoded protein is CASSIKGEGSYEQYF. The rearrangement joins TRBV19 to TRBJ2-7, with a weak D call TRBD1 (6 bases). There are 15 residues in the CDR3. The germline V gene encodes CDR1 LNHDA and CDR2 SQIVND (reference sequence). Trimming took off 3 bases at V and 1 base at J, with 13 bases between the two ends. Combining the CDR3 with reference TRBV19 and TRBJ2-7 gives the whole variable domain DGGITQSPKYLFRKEGQNVTLSCEQNLNHDAMYWYRQDPGQGLRLIYYSQIVNDFQKGDIAEGYSVSREKKESFPLTVTSAQKNPTAFYLCASSIKGEGSYEQYFGPGTRLTVT.

The rearrangement uses TRBV5-1 and TRBJ2-1, with 11 bases identical to TRBD2. Losses at the gene ends were 4 bases for V and 0 bases for J; bases not matched to a gene: 9. Germline CDR1 SGHRS, CDR2 YFSETQ. This CDR3 spans 18 amino acids. Here the CDR3 reads CASSPSGTSGYSYNEQFF. The CDR3 nucleotides read TGCGCCAGCAGCCCCTCCGGGACTAGCGGCTACTCCTACAATGAGCAGTTCTTC.

This rearrangement joins TRBV15 to TRBJ2-1; TRBD2 aligns across 10 bases. The CDR3 consists of 15 residues. The V segment lost 1 base and the J segment 9 bases; nucleotides outside the gene matches: 6. Germline V gene data show CDR1 as LNHNV and CDR2 as YYDKDF (reference sequence). The CDR3 sequence: CATSRGLAGAVEQFF. The CDR3 region has the DNA TGTGCCACCAGCAGAGGGCTAGCGGGAGCGGTTGAGCAGTTCTTC.

The chain links TRBV7-9 to TRBJ2-1, with 7 bases lining up with TRBD1. Germline trimming cut 5 bases from V and 6 bases from J; bases unmatched to any gene: 7. The CDR3 sequence is 14 residues long. The V gene's germline CDR1 is SEHNR and CDR2 FQNEAQ (reference sequence). The CDR3 spells CASSRGQSVNEQFF. CDR3 sequence (DNA): TGTGCCAGCAGCCGGGGACAGTCGGTCAATGAGCAGTTCTTC.

The CDR3 sequence: CASSARVSYEQYF. For the CDR3, the DNA is TGTGCCAGCAGTGCCAGGGTATCCTACGAGCAGTACTTC. The chain joins TRBV28 to TRBJ2-7; weak D call: TRBD1 (5 bases). The length of the CDR3 is 13 residues. Germline CDR1 and CDR2: MDHEN and SYDVKM. The V end lost 5 bases, the J end lost 1 base, and 9 bases lay between the germline ends.

This clone was seen just once. This rearrangement joins TRBV7-2 to TRBJ1-3; 8 bases are shared with TRBD1. Germline loops: CDR1 SGHTA, CDR2 FQGNSA. The CDR3 spans 15 residues. After removal of 4 bases from V and 2 bases from J, the junction contained 4 bases not matched to a gene. This CDR3 is CASSSQGAAGNTIYF. The CDR3, as DNA: TGTGCCAGCAGCTCCCAGGGGGCCGCTGGAAACACCATATATTTT. The full variable domain, in which reference TRBV7-2 and TRBJ1-3 provide the parts outside the CDR3, is GAGVSQSPSNKVTEKGKDVELRCDPISGHTALYWYRQSLGQGLEFLIYFQGNSAPDKSGLPSDRFSAERTGGSVSTLTIQRTQQEDSAVYLCASSSQGAAGNTIYFGEGSWLTVV.